Below are 29 T cell receptor beta chains sequenced from a single sample in a study of spatial heterogeneity in lung cancer (dated by TCRdb to about 2019). Results and caveats for the whole study, not just this receptor: The number of expanded intratumoral alpha and beta TCRs correlated with the tumor nonsynonymous mutation count.

The sample's time point label, in plain terms: sample taken at primary tumor resection. The library was built by means of 5' RACE. Sequencing instrument: NextSeq 500. In-frame beta chains were kept once TCRdb had trimmed the public reads at Q25 with fastp and called clones with MiXCR. Each record represents a unique CDR3 protein, reported with the most common genes and DNA among its rows. The sample contains roughly 18,000 distinct CDR3 sequences, 5.5% to 8.5% of them found a single time. The ten largest account for 20% of the sample. Their antigens remain unidentified. The sequenced sample was lung tumor tissue, obtained at surgery. All receptors derive from a female donor with early-stage non-small cell lung cancer.

This clonotype came up many times. CDR3 nucleotides: TGTGCCAGCAGCTTCCGGACGGTGAACACTGAAGCTTTCTTT. Translation: CASSFRTVNTEAFF. The V and J genes are TRBV21-1 and TRBJ1-1. TRBV21-1 represents a pseudogene. This CDR3 region has 14 residues.

This clonotype has a count of ten or more. This sequence joins TRBV6-4 and TRBJ1-3; D is possibly TRBD1 (5 bases). This CDR3 is built from 15 residues. Per the germline V gene, CDR1 is MRHNA and CDR2 is SNTAGT. V lost 6 bases and J lost 4, with 16 bases in between. In nucleotides, the CDR3 is TGTGCCAGCAGGCGGGCCGCCGGGGCGGGAAACACCATATATTTT. It encodes CASRRAAGAGNTIYF.

This clonotype was detected ten times or more. The chain uses TRBV6-5 and TRBJ2-3; 12 positions match TRBD2. V dropped 7 bases and J dropped 4; count of bases not matched to a gene: 6. The germline CDR1 and CDR2 sequences are MNHEY and SVGAGI. The CDR3 is 15 amino acids. This CDR3 reads CASTTSGGRSDTQYF. In DNA, the CDR3 is TGTGCCAGCACCACTAGCGGGGGGCGGTCAGATACGCAGTATTTT.

This clonotype has at least ten counts. The chain is built from TRBV2 and TRBJ2-1; D is undetermined. Trimming removed 4 bases from V and 0 bases from J, with 4 bases in between. From germline, CDR1 is SNHLY and CDR2 FYNNEI. The CDR3 runs to 13 residues. CDR3 nucleotide sequence: TGTGCCAGCAGTGGAGTCTCCTACAATGAGCAGTTCTTC. Encoded protein: CASSGVSYNEQFF.

V gene TRBV5-1 combines with J gene TRBJ1-2; D unclear. This CDR3 comprises 13 residues. Germline CDR1 and CDR2: SGHRS and YFSETQ. V shed 1 base and J shed 4 bases, with 8 bases lying between them. CDR3 bases: TGCGCCAGCAGCTTGTCACAGTCCTATGGCTACACCTTC. Amino acids: CASSLSQSYGYTF.

This clonotype occurred many times. The chain employs TRBV11-2 and TRBJ2-3; 8 bases are a match to TRBD2. Losses at the gene ends were 5 bases for V and 2 bases for J; bases not matched to a gene: 9. Germline loops: CDR1 SGHAT, CDR2 FQNNGV. The CDR3 runs to 16 residues. CDR3 coding DNA: TGTGCCAGCAGCGCCGCTAGCGGGCGAAACACAGATACGCAGTATTTT. Its translation is CASSAASGRNTDTQYF.

In its sample, this clonotype was seen many times. The chain recombines TRBV4-2 with TRBJ2-5; perhaps D is TRBD1 or TRBD2 (7 bases each). The CDR3 totals 15 residues. Germline V gives CDR1 LGHNA, CDR2 YNFKEQ. Trimming left V 5 bases short and J 3 bases short, with 16 bases between. The CDR3 here is CASSGPGGGEETQYF. For the CDR3, the DNA is TGTGCCAGCAGCGGCCCAGGGGGGGGAGAAGAGACCCAGTACTTC.

This clonotype was recorded only once. One end of the junction is discordant with germline, which a read error may explain. The V call is TRBV7-9, the J call TRBJ1-2, with D perhaps TRBD1 (6 bases). CDR3 size: 15 residues. Germline loops: CDR1 SEHNR, CDR2 FQNEAQ (reference sequence). DNA of the CDR3: TGTGCCAGCAGCTCCGAGACAGGCGGCGACTATGGCTACGCCTTC. Translated: CASSSETGGDYGYAF.

This clonotype has a count of ten or more. V and J are TRBV7-6 and TRBJ2-3, with 9 positions matching TRBD2. J lost 11 bases, V lost 0 bases, and 9 bases had no gene match. The CDR3 length is 15 residues. The germline CDR1 and CDR2 sequences are SGHVS and FNYEAQ. The CDR3 nucleotides read TGTGCCAGCAGCTTAGCTAGCGGGGGCAGTGGGAGGCAGTATTTT. This gives the protein CASSLASGGSGRQYF.

The table lists this clonotype with many counts. The gene calls are TRBV7-8 and TRBJ2-3; either TRBD1 or TRBD2 may fit D (5 bases each). The CDR3 has 18 residues. The germline CDR1 and CDR2 sequences are SGHVS and FQNEAQ. The V end lost 0 bases, the J end lost 4 bases, and 20 bases lay between the germline ends. This chain's CDR3 is CASSLAVTGAMGSDTQYF. CDR3 bases: TGTGCCAGCAGCTTAGCGGTGACCGGGGCGATGGGATCAGATACGCAGTATTTT. The full variable domain, with the rest looked up from reference TRBV7-8 and TRBJ2-3, is GAGVSQSPRYKVAKRGQDVALRCDPISGHVSLFWYQQALGQGPEFLTYFQNEAQLDKSGLPSDRFFAERPEGSVSTLKIQRTQQEDSAVYLCASSLAVTGAMGSDTQYFGPGTRLTVL.

This clonotype was detected many times. The V and J genes are TRBV6-2 or TRBV6-3 and TRBJ1-5; D is unresolved. In germline, CDR1 is MNHEY, CDR2 SVGEGT. V was pared by 2 bases and J by 2 bases, with 10 bases between. CDR3 length: 15 amino acids. For the CDR3, the DNA is TGTGCCAGCAGTTACGACGGACGGGGCAATCAGCCCCAGCATTTT. It is translated as CASSYDGRGNQPQHF.

Ten or more counts support this clonotype. J is TRBJ1-5 and V is TRBV7-6; D may be TRBD1 (6 bases). V was pared by 5 bases and J by 3 bases, with 8 bases between. This CDR3 spans 13 amino acids. In germline, CDR1 is SGHVS, CDR2 FNYEAQ. The CDR3 DNA reads as TGTGCCAGCAGCCGGGACAACAATCAGCCCCAGCATTTT. Its translation: CASSRDNNQPQHF. The full variable domain, rest sourced from reference TRBV7-6 and TRBJ1-5, is GAGVSQSPRYKVTKRGQDVALRCDPISGHVSLYWYRQALGQGPEFLTYFNYEAQQDKSGLPNDRFSAERPEGSISTLTIQRTEQRDSAMYRCASSRDNNQPQHFGDGTRLSIL.

This clonotype was detected many times. This sequence joins TRBV10-3 and TRBJ2-7; D is tentatively TRBD1 or TRBD2 (6 bases each). The CDR3 has 10 amino acids. Trimming pared 11 bases from V and 7 bases from J, leaving 12 bases between. CDR1 and CDR2 from the germline V gene are ENHRY and SYGVKD. CDR3 sequence reads: CAGGRGEQYF. Here the CDR3 DNA reads TGTGCCGGGGGGCGTGGGGAGCAGTACTTC.

The V call is TRBV3-1, the J call TRBJ2-5; weak D call: TRBD1 (6 bases). Trimming left V 7 bases short and J 5 bases short, with 17 bases between. Looked up from germline, CDR1 is LGHDT and CDR2 is YNNKEL (reference sequence). The CDR3 is 14 residues long. CDR3 amino acids: CASIESGGRETQYF. The CDR3, as DNA: TGTGCCAGCATCGAAAGTGGGGGCCGGGAGACCCAGTACTTC.

By sample fraction, this clonotype is medium-sized. V gene TRBV5-1 combines with J gene TRBJ1-2; no reliable D call. The CDR3 is 14 amino acids. Germline CDR1 SGHRS, CDR2 YFSETQ. Trimming stripped 2 bases from V and 0 bases from J, with 8 bases between. The CDR3 region is CASSFGNSNYGYTF. The CDR3 DNA sequence: TGCGCCAGCAGCTTCGGGAATTCTAACTATGGCTACACCTTC.

About this clonotype: Germline is not matched at one junction end, which may reflect a read error. The V gene is TRBV5-6, the J gene TRBJ2-2; D remains ambiguous. Germline values: CDR1 SGHDT, CDR2 YYEEEE. The CDR3 has 13 residues. The CDR3 DNA reads as TGTGTCAGCAGCTTGCACCAAATGCGGGAGCTGTTTTTT. Translation: CVSSLHQMRELFF.

This clonotype was seen ten or more times. This chain connects TRBV30 to TRBJ1-1; D gene unclear. Between the trimmed V and J ends, which lost 2 bases and 0 bases, there was a span of 7 bases. CDR3 size: 13 residues. CDR1 and CDR2 (germline): GTSNPN, SVGIG (reference sequence). Here the CDR3 DNA reads TGTGCCTGGAGTTACGGGATGAACACTGAAGCTTTCTTT. Protein product: CAWSYGMNTEAFF.

This clonotype was seen ten or more times. The chain joins TRBV7-2 to TRBJ1-6; D is undetermined. The CDR3 consists of 13 residues. Germline values: CDR1 SGHTA, CDR2 FQGNSA. Trimming took 5 bases from V and 8 from J, leaving 10 bases between them. The CDR3, as DNA: TGTGCCAGCAGCCCGCGAATGGATTCACCCCTCCACTTT. Its translation: CASSPRMDSPLHF.

This clonotype appeared many times. The rearrangement joins TRBV28 to TRBJ1-5; 7 nucleotides agree with TRBD1. Germline trimming cut 6 bases from V and 6 bases from J; bases unmatched to any gene: 2. Germline V CDR1 and CDR2: MDHEN, SYDVKM. CDR3 length: 12 residues. The CDR3 spells CASRNRGQPQHF. The DNA for the CDR3 is TGTGCCAGCAGGAACAGGGGTCAGCCCCAGCATTTT.

The sample holds a few counts of this clonotype. The chain couples TRBV15 to TRBJ2-3, with TRBD2 matching 7 bases. The CDR3 has 16 residues. Per the germline V gene, CDR1 is LNHNV and CDR2 is YYDKDF (reference sequence). V shed 4 bases, J shed 1 base, and the junction held 8 bases outside the gene matches. CDR3 sequence: CATSMGGVMGTDTQYF. In DNA, the CDR3 is TGTGCCACCAGCATGGGGGGGGTAATGGGCACAGATACGCAGTATTTT.

This clonotype is classed as medium-sized (0.01 to 0.1%). The J gene is TRBJ1-6, the V gene TRBV3-1; D unresolved. Germline assignment: CDR1 LGHDT and CDR2 YNNKEL (reference sequence). There are 15 residues in the CDR3. Trimming shortened V by 2 bases and J by 6 bases, and 11 bases separated the two germline ends. In nucleotides, the CDR3 is TGTGCCAGCAGCCAAAAAGCCAGTTCTAATTCACCCCTCCACTTT. This codes for CASSQKASSNSPLHF. Variable domain in full (rest from reference TRBV3-1 and TRBJ1-6): DTAVSQTPKYLVTQMGNDKSIKCEQNLGHDTMYWYKQDSKKFLKIMFSYNNKELIINETVPNRFSPKSPDKAHLNLHINSLELGDSAVYFCASSQKASSNSPLHFGNGTRLTVT.

This clonotype appeared many times. The rearrangement uses TRBV6-2 or TRBV6-3 and TRBJ2-2; TRBD1 aligns across 7 bases. CDR3 length equals 17 residues. CDR1 MNHEY and CDR2 SVGEGT come from the germline V gene. V was pared by 5 bases and J by 3 bases, with 12 bases of the junction left unmatched. The DNA for the CDR3 is TGTGCCAGCAGTCCTGCCCCACAGGGGCCGGACACCGGGGAGCTGTTTTTT. Its protein is CASSPAPQGPDTGELFF.

The chain carries TRBV5-1 and TRBJ2-2; TRBD1 might be the D (8 bases). The CDR3 runs to 19 residues. Germline V gene sequence: CDR1 SGHRS, CDR2 YFSETQ. Trimming pared 4 bases from V and 5 bases from J, leaving 27 bases between. The CDR3 loop is CASSIRATGEGSWTGELFF. CDR3 nucleotide sequence: TGCGCCAGCAGCATACGAGCGACAGGGGAGGGTTCCTGGACCGGGGAGCTGTTTTTT.

This clonotype was seen repeatedly, ten times or more. V and J are TRBV28 and TRBJ1-2; 8 positions agree with TRBD1. V lost 2 bases, J lost 7 bases, and 6 bases stayed unmatched. CDR1 is MDHEN, CDR2 SYDVKM, per germline. This CDR3 has 14 residues. This CDR3 is CASSLEPGGLGYTF. The CDR3 bases are TGTGCCAGCAGTTTAGAGCCAGGGGGCCTTGGCTACACCTTC.

This clonotype was seen ten or more times. This chain connects TRBV28 to TRBJ2-7; D is tentatively TRBD1 or TRBD2 (5 bases each). The CDR3 is 16 residues long. With 5 bases removed from V and 2 bases from J, the gap between germline ends came to 19 bases. Germline V gives CDR1 MDHEN, CDR2 SYDVKM. The CDR3 here is CASSPPVGPHPYEQYF. CDR3 nucleotides: TGTGCCAGCAGTCCCCCAGTGGGACCCCACCCCTACGAGCAGTACTTC.

This clonotype was observed a handful of times. This rearrangement joins TRBV2 to TRBJ2-1; D uncertain. Germline V gene sequence: CDR1 SNHLY, CDR2 FYNNEI. Deletions cut 3 bases from V and 7 bases from J, with 10 bases between. The CDR3 covers 13 residues. CDR3 DNA sequence: TGTGCCAGCAGTGAGGAAGTCGGGAATGAGCAGTTCTTC. Protein product: CASSEEVGNEQFF.

This clonotype occurred a few times. V gene TRBV16 combines with J gene TRBJ2-7, with TRBD2 identical over 8 bases. Germline V lookup: CDR1 KGHSY, CDR2 FQNENV. V lost 4 bases to trimming and J lost 4 bases; unmatched junction nucleotides: 9. The CDR3 spans 15 residues. The CDR3 sequence is CASSPTSGGGYEQYF. As DNA, the CDR3 is TGTGCCAGCAGCCCCACGTCCGGCGGGGGGTACGAGCAGTACTTC.

This clonotype was counted many times. V usage is TRBV14 and J usage is TRBJ2-4; D ambiguous. Germline V gene sequence: CDR1 SGHDN, CDR2 FVKESK. The CDR3 covers 18 residues. The germline V and J ends were trimmed by 0 bases and 4 bases, with 19 bases remaining between them. The CDR3 region is CASSQDGTRTRQKNIQYF. CDR3 coding DNA: TGTGCCAGCAGCCAAGATGGCACACGGACGCGGCAAAAAAACATTCAGTACTTC.

Worth noting for this clonotype: This may arise from a read error, as a much more abundant clone is one base away. V and J are TRBV2 and TRBJ2-4; 7 nucleotides line up with TRBD1. This CDR3 is built from 16 residues. V shed 5 bases and J 8 bases; nucleotides not matched to a gene: 15. Germline loops: CDR1 SNHLY, CDR2 FYNNEI. The CDR3 nucleotides read TGTGCCAGCAGTTTTTTCCCCCGGGACAGAAAAGACATTCAGTACTTC. Protein: CASSFFPRDRKDIQYF.